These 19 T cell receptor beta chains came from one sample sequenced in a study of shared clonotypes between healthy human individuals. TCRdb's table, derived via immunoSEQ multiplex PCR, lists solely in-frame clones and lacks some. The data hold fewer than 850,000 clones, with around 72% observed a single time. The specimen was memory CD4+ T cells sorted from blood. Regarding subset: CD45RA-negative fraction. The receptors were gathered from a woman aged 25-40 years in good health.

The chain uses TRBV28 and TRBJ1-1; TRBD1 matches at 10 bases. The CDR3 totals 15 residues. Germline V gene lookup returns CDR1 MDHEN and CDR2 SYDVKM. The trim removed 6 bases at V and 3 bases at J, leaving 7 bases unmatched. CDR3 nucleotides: TGTGCCAGCAGGGGAGACAGGGGGCGATACACTGAAGCTTTCTTT. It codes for CASRGDRGRYTEAFF. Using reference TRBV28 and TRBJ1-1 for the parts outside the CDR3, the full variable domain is DVKVTQSSRYLVKRTGEKVFLECVQDMDHENMFWYRQDPGLGLRLIYFSYDVKMKEKGDIPEGYSVSREKKERFSLILESASTNQTSMYLCASRGDRGRYTEAFFGQGTRLTVV.

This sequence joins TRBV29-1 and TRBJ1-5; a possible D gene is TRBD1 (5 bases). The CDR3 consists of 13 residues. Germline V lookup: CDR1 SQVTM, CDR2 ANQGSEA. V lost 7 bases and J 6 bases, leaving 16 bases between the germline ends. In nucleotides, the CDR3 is TGCAGCGGTTCAACAGGACAAGGTCAGCCCCAGCATTTT. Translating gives CSGSTGQGQPQHF.

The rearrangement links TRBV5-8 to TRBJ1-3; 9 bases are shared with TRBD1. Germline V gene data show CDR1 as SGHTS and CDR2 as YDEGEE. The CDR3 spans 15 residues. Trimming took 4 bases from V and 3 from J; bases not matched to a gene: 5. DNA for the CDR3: TGTGCCAGCAGCAAACAGGGGGCGTATGGAAACACCATATATTTT. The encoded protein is CASSKQGAYGNTIYF. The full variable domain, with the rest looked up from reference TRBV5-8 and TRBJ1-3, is EAGVTQSPTHLIKTRGQQATLRCSPISGHTSVYWYQQALGLGLQFLLWYDEGEERNRGNFPPRFSGRQFPNYSSELNVNALELEDSALYLCASSKQGAYGNTIYFGEGSWLTVV.

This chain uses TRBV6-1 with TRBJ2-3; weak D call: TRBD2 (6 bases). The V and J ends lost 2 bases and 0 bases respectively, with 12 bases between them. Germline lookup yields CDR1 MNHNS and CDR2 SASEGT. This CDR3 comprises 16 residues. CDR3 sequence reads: CASSEMGGASTDTQYF. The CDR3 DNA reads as TGTGCCAGCAGTGAAATGGGCGGGGCTAGCACAGATACGCAGTATTTT.

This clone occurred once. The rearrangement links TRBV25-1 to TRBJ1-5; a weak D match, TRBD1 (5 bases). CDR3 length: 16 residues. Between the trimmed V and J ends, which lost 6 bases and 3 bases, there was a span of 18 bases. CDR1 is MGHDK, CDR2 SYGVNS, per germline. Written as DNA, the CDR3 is TGTGCCAGCAGCCCAAGTCGAGACAGCAACAATCAGCCCCAGCATTTT. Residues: CASSPSRDSNNQPQHF.

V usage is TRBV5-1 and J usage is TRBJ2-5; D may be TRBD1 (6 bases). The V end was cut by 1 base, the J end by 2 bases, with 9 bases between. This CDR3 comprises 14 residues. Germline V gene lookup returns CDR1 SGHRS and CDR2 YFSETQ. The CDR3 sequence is CASSLTTGQETQYF. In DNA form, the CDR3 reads TGCGCCAGCAGCTTGACAACAGGGCAAGAGACCCAGTACTTC.

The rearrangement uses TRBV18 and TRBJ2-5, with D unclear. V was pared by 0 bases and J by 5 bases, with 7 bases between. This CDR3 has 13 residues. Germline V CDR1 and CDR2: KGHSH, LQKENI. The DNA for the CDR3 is TGTGCCAGCTCACCACCGCTTGGGGAGACCCAGTACTTC. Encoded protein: CASSPPLGETQYF.

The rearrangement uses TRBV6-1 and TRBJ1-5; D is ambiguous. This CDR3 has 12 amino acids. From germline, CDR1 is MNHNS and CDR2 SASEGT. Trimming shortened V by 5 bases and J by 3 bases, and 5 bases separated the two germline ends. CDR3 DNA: TGTGCCAGCAGTCGGGACAATCAGCCCCAGCATTTT. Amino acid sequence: CASSRDNQPQHF.

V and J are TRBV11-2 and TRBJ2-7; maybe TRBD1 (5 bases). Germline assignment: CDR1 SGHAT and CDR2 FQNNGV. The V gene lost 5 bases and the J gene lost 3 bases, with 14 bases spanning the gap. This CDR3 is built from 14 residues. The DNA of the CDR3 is TGTGCCAGCAGCCGGATTCAGGGATTCTACGAGCAGTACTTC. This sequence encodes CASSRIQGFYEQYF.

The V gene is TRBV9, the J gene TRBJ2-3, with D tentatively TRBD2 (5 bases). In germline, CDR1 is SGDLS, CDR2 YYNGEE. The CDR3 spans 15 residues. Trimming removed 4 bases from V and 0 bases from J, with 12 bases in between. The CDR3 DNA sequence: TGTGCCAGCAGCCAGGTTCGGGGTAGCACAGATACGCAGTATTTT. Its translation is CASSQVRGSTDTQYF.

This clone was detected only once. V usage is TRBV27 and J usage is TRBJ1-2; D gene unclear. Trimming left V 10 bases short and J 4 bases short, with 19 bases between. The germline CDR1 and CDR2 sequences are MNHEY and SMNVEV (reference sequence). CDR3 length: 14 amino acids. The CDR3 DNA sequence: TGTGCCAACCCCCCCGCTGGCAGGCCCTATGGCTACACCTTC. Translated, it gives CANPPAGRPYGYTF.

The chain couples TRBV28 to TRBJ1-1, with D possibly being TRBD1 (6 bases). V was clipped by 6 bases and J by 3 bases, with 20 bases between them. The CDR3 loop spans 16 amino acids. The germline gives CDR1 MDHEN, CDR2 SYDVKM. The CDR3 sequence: CASRLGGASGDTEAFF. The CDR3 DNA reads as TGTGCCAGCAGGTTGGGGGGGGCCTCCGGAGACACTGAAGCTTTCTTT. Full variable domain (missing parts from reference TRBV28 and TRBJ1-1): DVKVTQSSRYLVKRTGEKVFLECVQDMDHENMFWYRQDPGLGLRLIYFSYDVKMKEKGDIPEGYSVSREKKERFSLILESASTNQTSMYLCASRLGGASGDTEAFFGQGTRLTVV.

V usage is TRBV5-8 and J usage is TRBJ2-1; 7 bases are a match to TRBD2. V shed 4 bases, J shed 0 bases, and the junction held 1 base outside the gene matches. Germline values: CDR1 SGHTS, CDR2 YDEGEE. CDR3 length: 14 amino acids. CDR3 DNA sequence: TGTGCCAGCAGCAGCGGGACCTCCTACAATGAGCAGTTCTTC. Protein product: CASSSGTSYNEQFF.

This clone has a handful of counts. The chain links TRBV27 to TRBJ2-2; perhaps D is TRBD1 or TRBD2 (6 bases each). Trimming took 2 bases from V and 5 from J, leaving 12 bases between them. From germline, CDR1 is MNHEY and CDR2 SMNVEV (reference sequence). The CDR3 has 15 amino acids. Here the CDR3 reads CASSLEQGGTGELFF. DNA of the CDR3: TGTGCCAGCAGTTTAGAACAAGGGGGGACCGGGGAGCTGTTTTTT.

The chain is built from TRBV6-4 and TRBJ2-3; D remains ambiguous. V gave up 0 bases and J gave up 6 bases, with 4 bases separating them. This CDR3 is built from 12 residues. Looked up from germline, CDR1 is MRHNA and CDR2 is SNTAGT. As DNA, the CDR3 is TGTGCCAGCAGTGACTCTAGCGATACGCAGTATTTT. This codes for CASSDSSDTQYF.

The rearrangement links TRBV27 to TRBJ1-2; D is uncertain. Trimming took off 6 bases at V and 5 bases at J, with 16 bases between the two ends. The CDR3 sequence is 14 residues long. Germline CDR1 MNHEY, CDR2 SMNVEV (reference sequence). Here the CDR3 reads CASRPGNFWYGYTF. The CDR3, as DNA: TGTGCCAGCAGACCGGGCAATTTTTGGTATGGCTACACCTTC.

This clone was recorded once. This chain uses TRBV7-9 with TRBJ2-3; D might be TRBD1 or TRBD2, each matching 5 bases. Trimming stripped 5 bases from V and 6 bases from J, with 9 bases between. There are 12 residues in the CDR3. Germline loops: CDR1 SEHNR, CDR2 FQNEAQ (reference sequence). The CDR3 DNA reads TGTGCCAGCAGCCCCGAGGGGGATACGCAGTATTTT. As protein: CASSPEGDTQYF.

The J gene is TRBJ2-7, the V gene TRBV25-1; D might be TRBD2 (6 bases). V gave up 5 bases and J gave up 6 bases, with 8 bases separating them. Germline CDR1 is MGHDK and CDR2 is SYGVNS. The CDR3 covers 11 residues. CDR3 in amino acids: CASSRGLEQYF. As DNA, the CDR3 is TGTGCCAGCAGTCGGGGACTCGAGCAGTACTTC.

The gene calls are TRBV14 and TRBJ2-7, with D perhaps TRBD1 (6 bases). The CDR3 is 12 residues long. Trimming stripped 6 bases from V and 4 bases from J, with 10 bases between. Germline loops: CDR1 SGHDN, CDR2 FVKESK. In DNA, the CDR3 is TGTGCCAGCAGTCGACAGGATTACGAGCAGTACTTC. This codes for CASSRQDYEQYF.